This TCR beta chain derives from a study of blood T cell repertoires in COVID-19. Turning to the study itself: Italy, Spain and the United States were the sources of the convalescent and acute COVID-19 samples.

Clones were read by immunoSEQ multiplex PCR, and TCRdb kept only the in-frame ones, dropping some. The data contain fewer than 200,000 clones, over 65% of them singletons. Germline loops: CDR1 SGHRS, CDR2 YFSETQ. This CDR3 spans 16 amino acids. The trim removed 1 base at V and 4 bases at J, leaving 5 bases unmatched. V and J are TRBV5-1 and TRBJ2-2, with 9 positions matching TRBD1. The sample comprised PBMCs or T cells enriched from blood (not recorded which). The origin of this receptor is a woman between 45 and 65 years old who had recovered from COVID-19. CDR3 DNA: TGCGCCAGCAGCTTGAACAGGGGGCGAGTCACCGGGGAGCTGTTTTTT. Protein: CASSLNRGRVTGELFF.